Listed below are T cell receptor beta chains from one sample, sequenced in a study of blood T cell repertoires in COVID-19. The assay was immunoSEQ multiplex PCR, and TCRdb's table has in-frame clones only and misses some. This repertoire shows roughly 140,000 clones, 75% to 90% found once; its top ten account for 15%. Sequenced input: peripheral blood. The receptors here all came from a woman between 40 and 55 years old with acute or convalescent COVID-19. CDR3s include the opening cysteine and the closing phenylalanine or tryptophan. The D gene is left open where the match is weak. For some rows the clone size is stated as once, few or many, or as a class when expanded; others skip it.

d_call j_call clone_size cdr3_length v_call cdr3_nt cdr3_aa
NA TRBJ2-2 NA 14 TRBV5-6 TGTGCCAGCTCGACTGTCGCGAACACCGGGGAGCTGTTTTTT CASSTVANTGELFF
TRBD2 TRBJ2-7 few 16 TRBV4-1 TGCGCCAGCAGCCAAGCCGCAGCGGGAACAGCCTACGAGCAGTACTTC CASSQAAAGTAYEQYF
TRBD1 TRBJ2-7 NA 15 TRBV5-1 TGCGCCAGCAGCGGTGTCGGGACAGCCTCCTACGAGCAGTACTTC CASSGVGTASYEQYF
TRBD1 TRBJ1-6 NA 16 TRBV5-1 TGCGCCAGCAGCTTGGGACAGGGGGACCGAAATTCACCCCTCCACTTT CASSLGQGDRNSPLHF
NA TRBJ1-3 once 14 TRBV7-2 TGTGCCAGCAGCGCCGGACAATTGACAAACACCATATATTTT CASSAGQLTNTIYF
TRBD1 TRBJ1-4 NA 16 TRBV4-2 TGTGCCAGCAGCCAAGATCTCGCAGGGGGAAATGAAAAACTGTTTTTT CASSQDLAGGNEKLFF
NA TRBJ1-6 NA 13 TRBV6-5 TGTGCCAGCACCAGGGTTAGCAATTCACCCCTCCACTTT CASTRVSNSPLHF
NA TRBJ2-7 NA 14 TRBV6-5 TGTGCCAGCAGCCGAAGCGAGAACTCCTACGAGCAGTACTTC CASSRSENSYEQYF
TRBD2 TRBJ2-1 NA 14 TRBV6-4 TGTGCCAGCAGTGTACTAGCGGAACACAATGAGCAGTTCTTC CASSVLAEHNEQFF
TRBD1 TRBJ1-1 NA 13 TRBV5-4 TGTGCCAGCAGCCTGGGACAGTGGACTGAAGCTTTCTTT CASSLGQWTEAFF
NA TRBJ2-7 NA 17 TRBV23-1 TGCGCCAGCAGTCAATGTCCGTTACGTATAGATGGCTACGAGCAGTACTTC CASSQCPLRIDGYEQYF
TRBD1 TRBJ1-2 NA 12 TRBV6-2/TRBV6-3 TGTGCCAGCAGTCAGGACAGGAGAAGCTACACCTTC CASSQDRRSYTF
TRBD2 TRBJ2-2 NA 18 TRBV10-3 TGTGCCATCAGGGCATCTCCGGGACTAGCGGGGGCAACCGGGGAGCTGTTTTTT CAIRASPGLAGATGELFF
TRBD2 TRBJ2-7 NA 14 TRBV20-1 TGCAGTGCTAGTACTAGCGGAGTCCCCTACGAGCAGTACTTC CSASTSGVPYEQYF
NA TRBJ1-1 NA 13 TRBV6-5 TGTGCCAGCTCAGGGTTGGTGGACACTGAAGCTTTCTTT CASSGLVDTEAFF
NA TRBJ2-5 NA 13 TRBV5-5 TGTGCCAGCAGCTTGAACAGCTTAGAGACCCAGTACTTC CASSLNSLETQYF
TRBD1 TRBJ2-3 NA 17 TRBV7-3 TGTGCCAGCAGCTTAAGGACAGGGGGCGCGGAAGCAGATACGCAGTATTTT CASSLRTGGAEADTQYF
TRBD2 TRBJ2-5 NA 18 TRBV19 TGTGCCAGCGCCGAGGGACTAGCGGGAGGGCCGTATGAAGAGACCCAGTACTTC CASAEGLAGGPYEETQYF
TRBD2 TRBJ2-3 NA 17 TRBV27 TGTGCCAGCAGTTTATTGGGGACTAGCGATAGCACAGATACGCAGTATTTT CASSLLGTSDSTDTQYF
TRBD2 TRBJ2-3 NA 16 TRBV6-4 TGTGCCAGCAGCGAAACTAGCGATGTATTCACAGATACGCAGTATTTT CASSETSDVFTDTQYF
NA TRBJ2-2 NA 14 TRBV18 TGTGCCAGCTCACCACCGGAGCGGTCCGGGGAGCTGTTTTTT CASSPPERSGELFF
NA TRBJ2-2 few 15 TRBV19 TGTGCCAGTAGTATAGGCACATCGAACACCGGGGAGCTGTTTTTT CASSIGTSNTGELFF
NA TRBJ2-1 NA 14 TRBV18 TGTGCCAGCTCACCACCGAGCGGAGACAATGAGCAGTTCTTC CASSPPSGDNEQFF
NA TRBJ2-7 NA 13 TRBV3-1/TRBV3-2 TGTGCCAGCAGGCAGGGTGGCACCTACGAGCAGTACTTC CASRQGGTYEQYF
NA TRBJ1-4 NA 14 TRBV6-2/TRBV6-3 TGTGCCAGCAGTTACTCCGGGTCTTCGGAAAAACTGTTTTTT CASSYSGSSEKLFF
NA TRBJ1-2 NA 14 TRBV11-2 TGTGCCAGCAGCCCTAACGCGATCGAGCGTGGCTACACCTTC CASSPNAIERGYTF
TRBD1 TRBJ1-2 NA 20 TRBV7-9 TGTGCCAGCAGCACTCCTAGCCACACAGGGGAGGAATCCCGAGGCTATGGCTACACCTTC CASSTPSHTGEESRGYGYTF
NA TRBJ1-4 once 15 TRBV5-1 TGCGCCAGCAGCTCGGTCGGGGGAGGCAATGAAAAACTGTTTTTT CASSSVGGGNEKLFF
NA TRBJ1-1 NA 14 TRBV7-8 TGTGCCAGCAGCTTAGTAGCGGGGGCGACTGAAGCTTTCTTT CASSLVAGATEAFF
NA TRBJ2-1 NA 11 TRBV6-1 TGTGCCAGCACCACTACCAATGAGCAGTTCTTC CASTTTNEQFF
NA TRBJ2-2 NA 13 TRBV18 TGTGCCAGCTCGTCCCGGGGTGAAGGGGAGCTGTTTTTT CASSSRGEGELFF
NA TRBJ1-4 NA 13 TRBV29-1 TGCGCAGCGGGAAAGGGCACTAATGAAAAACTGTTTTTT CAAGKGTNEKLFF
NA TRBJ1-3 NA 14 TRBV19 TGTGCCAGTAATCCGGGTGTAGTCAGAAACACCATATATTTT CASNPGVVRNTIYF
TRBD1 TRBJ2-7 NA 12 TRBV29-1 TGCAGCGCCGGGACAGGGTCTTACGAGCAGTACTTC CSAGTGSYEQYF
TRBD1 TRBJ2-5 NA 14 TRBV7-9 TGTGCCAGCAGTCGGACAGGGCACCAAGAGACCCAGTACTTC CASSRTGHQETQYF
NA TRBJ1-3 NA 15 TRBV29-1 TGCAGCGTTGATTCGGGGTCTGGGGCTGGAAACACCATATATTTT CSVDSGSGAGNTIYF
NA TRBJ1-3 NA 14 TRBV7-8 TGTGCCAGCAGCTTAGCAGGGGAAGGAAACACCATATATTTT CASSLAGEGNTIYF
NA TRBJ2-1 NA 18 TRBV21-1 TGTGCCGGCACTAGTGGCCCCCAGGGGGCCATCTCCTACAATGAGCAGTTCTTC CAGTSGPQGAISYNEQFF
NA TRBJ2-7 NA 14 TRBV5-6 TGTGCCAGCAGCTGGGGACTTGGGGCCTACGAGCAGTACTTC CASSWGLGAYEQYF